Reported below is one T cell receptor beta chain. Its antigen is currently not known. No much larger clonotype is one base removed from it; base qualities were not supplied. Collaborating institutions collected whole blood in K2EDTA tubes following their own protocols. For TCRbeta analysis, collaborator samples were shipped as frozen whole blood, as isolated PBMCs, or as DNA extracted from either sample type. These data belong to a study of blood T cell repertoires in COVID-19 (dated by TCRdb to the early 2020s). General notes on the study: Samples from collaborators originated in the United States, Italy and Spain and spanned both the acute and convalescent phases of COVID-19. Deeply sampled blood TCRbeta repertoires from subjects exposed to, actively infected with, or recovered from COVID-19 were included in the dataset. The repertoires were released in a freely available public database intended as a resource for research on the immune response to SARS-CoV-2. The prospective study material was composed of cDNA or gDNA derived from T cells, B-cell-depleted T cells, or PBMCs. Sample metadata almost always included a de-identified subject ID, COVID-19 status, age in years and sex. The samples were drawn from two sources: the first 160 participants of the ongoing ImmuneRACE study, and 950 to 1,500 subjects contributed by 6 global collaborators. Where available, HLA class I and class II types were taken from metadata supplied by the sample provider and were not determined by assay-based typing.

Points the paper makes about the study in general: How much clinical and demographic metadata was included differed by source and by participant, and the metadata was provided uncurated.

The immunoSEQ Assay, a bias-controlled multiplex PCR, was used to amplify TCRbeta CDR3 regions from genomic DNA. In the paper's pipeline: Nucleated cell counts per sample were estimated from amplification of reference gene primers within the assay. Sequence reads were collapsed and filtered to measure the absolute abundance of every unique TCRbeta CDR3 rearrangement. Productive Simpson clonality was computed per sample as the square root of Simpson's diversity index over productive rearrangements. TCRdb took over this immuneACCESS table, retaining in-frame rearrangements with V and J assigned. Such tables are incomplete; in checked studies, under half of the missing clones stem from an unresolved V gene, and the remainder is unexplained. The V and J calls and clone size come from that table; D and trimming were worked out from the DNA. Counted in this sample were fewer than 500,000 clones; around 89% of them appeared once. The ten largest clonotypes hold over 4% of the sample.

The sequencing sample was made of peripheral blood. The clonotype comes from a woman under 40 with acute or convalescent COVID-19.

The DNA reads TGCAGCGCTTCCCACAGGGCTTCCACCGGGGAGCTGTTTTTT. Translation gives CSASHRASTGELFF. The V and J genes are TRBV29-1 and TRBJ2-2; the best D guess is TRBD1, with 6 bases matching. From the cysteine up to the phenylalanine, the CDR3 has a length of 14 residues. Of the read, only the CDR3 DNA is kept; its 42 bases are in frame from base 1. V was cut back by 7 bases and J by 4 bases, leaving a gap of 16 bases between them. Per the germline V gene, SQVTM is the CDR1 and ANQGSEA is the CDR2.